The 18 T cell receptor beta chains in this list originate from one sample, sequenced in a study of shared clonotypes between healthy human individuals. Clones were sequenced by immunoSEQ multiplex PCR, and TCRdb holds only the in-frame ones, with some missing. The sample includes 2 million to 2.5 million clones, almost 96% of them seen just once. The sample was naive CD4+ T cells sorted from blood. The subset was: CD45RA+ positively selected. These receptors were taken from a man aged 18 to 35 in good health.

The chain couples TRBV7-3 to TRBJ1-1; the D is unclear. Germline values: CDR1 SGHTA, CDR2 FQGTGA. V was trimmed by 5 bases and J by 1 base, leaving 11 bases between them. The CDR3 is made up of 14 amino acids. CDR3 loop: CASSQGNANTEAFF. The CDR3, as DNA: TGTGCCAGCAGCCAAGGGAACGCGAACACTGAAGCTTTCTTT.

J is TRBJ2-7 and V is TRBV4-1, with TRBD2 matching over 11 bases. V trimming: 6 bases; J trimming: 3 bases; junction bases outside the gene matches: 7. Per germline, CDR1 MGHRA and CDR2 YSYEKL. The CDR3 loop spans 15 amino acids. The CDR3 spells CASSRAGTSGYEQYF. The CDR3 coding sequence is TGCGCCAGCAGTCGTGCAGGGACTAGCGGCTACGAGCAGTACTTC.

The V and J genes are TRBV30 and TRBJ2-5; D not resolved. Germline V gene data show CDR1 as GTSNPN and CDR2 as SVGIG (reference sequence). This CDR3 region has 11 residues. Trimming took off 4 bases at V and 3 bases at J, with 6 bases between the two ends. The CDR3 sequence: CAWTAKETQYF. The CDR3 DNA sequence: TGTGCCTGGACAGCAAAAGAGACCCAGTACTTC.

The rearrangement uses TRBV6-1 and TRBJ2-7; TRBD1 matches at 7 bases. This CDR3 is built from 14 residues. Trimming removed 4 bases from V and 2 bases from J; junction bases left unmatched: 5. Germline CDR1 MNHNS, CDR2 SASEGT. CDR3 in DNA: TGTGCCAGCAGTGCCCGACAGGGAGCCTACGAGCAGTACTTC. It encodes CASSARQGAYEQYF.

The rearrangement uses TRBV5-1 and TRBJ1-1; the D gene is possibly TRBD1 (5 bases). Germline CDR1 is SGHRS and CDR2 is YFSETQ. The V gene lost 0 bases and the J gene lost 7 bases, with 13 bases spanning the gap. This CDR3 contains 14 residues. The CDR3 region is CASSLGDGDLEAFF. CDR3 in DNA: TGCGCCAGCAGCTTGGGGGACGGAGATCTTGAAGCTTTCTTT.

V gene TRBV9 combines with J gene TRBJ2-3; TRBD2 matches at 8 bases. V shed 7 bases, J shed 2 bases, and the junction held 9 bases outside the gene matches. The CDR3 runs 15 residues. Germline V gives CDR1 SGDLS, CDR2 YYNGEE. This chain's CDR3 is CASGLAGSYTDTQYF. The DNA of the CDR3 is TGTGCCAGCGGGTTAGCGGGGAGTTACACAGATACGCAGTATTTT.

V gene TRBV27 combines with J gene TRBJ2-5, with D possibly matching TRBD2 (6 bases). The CDR3 extends over 11 amino acids. In germline, CDR1 is MNHEY, CDR2 SMNVEV (reference sequence). Trimming removed 8 bases from V and 7 bases from J, with 11 bases in between. CDR3 loop: CASGWEVTQYF. The CDR3 region has the DNA TGTGCCAGCGGCTGGGAGGTGACCCAGTACTTC.

This chain connects TRBV5-4 to TRBJ2-3; the match to TRBD1 covers 7 bases. Germline-derived CDR1 and CDR2 are SGHNT and YYREEE (reference sequence). The CDR3 length is 16 residues. Losses at the gene ends were 4 bases for V and 3 bases for J; bases not matched to a gene: 11. For the CDR3, the DNA is TGTGCCAGCAGCCCTTACGAAACAGGGGTTACAGATACGCAGTATTTT. Protein product: CASSPYETGVTDTQYF.

This clone has a single count. The CDR3 spells CASSDVLATNEKLFF. In nucleotides, the CDR3 is TGTGCCAGCAGTGATGTTCTTGCAACTAATGAAAAACTGTTTTTT. The chain uses TRBV6-1 and TRBJ1-4; D remains ambiguous. The CDR3 runs to 15 residues. The germline CDR1 and CDR2 sequences are MNHNS and SASEGT. The germline V and J ends were trimmed by 3 bases and 0 bases, with 8 bases remaining between them.

This chain links TRBV30 with TRBJ1-4, with D tentatively TRBD1 (6 bases). Looked up from germline, CDR1 is GTSNPN and CDR2 is SVGIG (reference sequence). V was cut by 8 bases and J by 3 bases, with 10 bases left in between. The CDR3 sequence is 12 residues long. The CDR3 DNA sequence: TGTGCCCGTGGGGGGCCTAATGAAAAACTGTTTTTT. It encodes CARGGPNEKLFF.

CDR3 DNA sequence: TGTGCCAGTAGTCGCCTAGCGGGAGGGGAAGAGACCCAGTACTTC. Translating it yields CASSRLAGGEETQYF. The chain is built from TRBV19 and TRBJ2-5; 12 bases match TRBD2. CDR1 and CDR2 from the germline V gene are LNHDA and SQIVND (reference sequence). V was pared by 5 bases and J by 3 bases, with 4 bases of the junction left unmatched. The CDR3 runs to 15 residues.

V gene TRBV2 combines with J gene TRBJ2-3; D gene unclear. Trimming left V 4 bases short and J 0 bases short, with 8 bases between. Germline assignment: CDR1 SNHLY and CDR2 FYNNEI. This CDR3 contains 14 residues. The CDR3 nucleotides are TGTGCCAGCAGTGTGATCCTTAGCACAGATACGCAGTATTTT. Translated: CASSVILSTDTQYF.

Worth noting for this clone: The same CDR3 arises from other DNA sequences in this sample as well. This chain uses TRBV6-6 with TRBJ1-1, with D possibly matching TRBD1 (5 bases). Looked up from germline, CDR1 is MNHNY and CDR2 is SVGAGI (reference sequence). The CDR3 contains 13 residues. Trimming left V 2 bases short and J 3 bases short, with 7 bases between. CDR3 amino acids: CASSYEGYTEAFF. CDR3 sequence (DNA): TGTGCCAGCAGTTACGAGGGGTACACTGAAGCTTTCTTT.

In regard to this clone: At the DNA level, this CDR3 is encoded by other sequences in the same sample as well. This chain connects TRBV20-1 to TRBJ2-5; D gene ambiguous. Per germline, CDR1 DFQATT and CDR2 SNEGSKA (reference sequence). The CDR3 contains 11 residues. The V end lost 2 bases, the J end lost 4 bases, and 5 bases lay between the germline ends. CDR3 protein: CSARLGETQYF. CDR3 DNA: TGCAGTGCTAGATTGGGAGAGACCCAGTACTTC.

The V and J genes are TRBV2 and TRBJ2-5; 12 positions match TRBD2. Germline assignment: CDR1 SNHLY and CDR2 FYNNEI. This CDR3 spans 15 amino acids. V dropped 7 bases and J dropped 4; count of bases not matched to a gene: 7. The CDR3 reads CASTPGLAGIETQYF. The CDR3, as DNA: TGTGCCAGCACCCCCGGACTAGCGGGAATAGAGACCCAGTACTTC.

The chain recombines TRBV9 with TRBJ2-2, with 12 positions matching TRBD2. The CDR3 consists of 18 residues. Per the germline V gene, CDR1 is SGDLS and CDR2 is YYNGEE. Losses at the gene ends were 4 bases for V and 4 bases for J; bases not matched to a gene: 11. CDR3 in DNA: TGTGCCAGCAGCCCAACTAGCGGGGGGTTCCTTTTCACCGGGGAGCTGTTTTTT. Its translation: CASSPTSGGFLFTGELFF.

The chain links TRBV5-1 to TRBJ2-3; 14 bases map to TRBD2. From germline, CDR1 is SGHRS and CDR2 YFSETQ. The CDR3 spans 19 residues. V gave up 3 bases and J gave up 1 base; unmatched junction bases: 10. CDR3 sequence (DNA): TGCGCCAGCAGCTCCCTGACTAGCGGGAGGGCCTCGGGCACAGATACGCAGTATTTT. Translating gives CASSSLTSGRASGTDTQYF.

The V call is TRBV25-1, the J call TRBJ1-1; TRBD1 matches 10 bases. The CDR3 consists of 13 residues. V was pared by 6 bases and J by 9 bases, with 7 bases of the junction left unmatched. Germline CDR1 reads MGHDK; CDR2 reads SYGVNS. The CDR3 loop reads CASSPGQGVQAFF. For the CDR3, the DNA is TGTGCCAGCAGCCCCGGACAGGGGGTACAAGCTTTCTTT.